This record covers a single T cell receptor beta chain. Its antigen has not been determined. Within one base of it there is no much larger clone, and no base qualities were kept. Libraries came from the immunoSEQ multiplex PCR assay. Turning to the authors' computational methods: A statistical classification framework was built for diagnosing cytomegalovirus status from the catalog of TCR beta chain sequences. The table comes from immuneACCESS by way of TCRdb, which keeps in-frame sequences with V and J called. Part of the clones is missing from these tables; in studies checked, under half for an unresolved V gene and the rest for unknown reasons. Clonal size and the V and J genes are those of that table, whereas D and trimming came from the DNA. Counted in this sample were under 250,000 clones; 80% to 90% of them appeared once. Approximately 2% of the sample rests with the top ten. Separate from the roughly 650-subject first cohort, the validation cohort of over 90 subjects was the group to which the donors belonged.

This sample is part of a study of cytomegalovirus exposure and HLA in healthy donors (dated by TCRdb to between 2016 and 2019). Turning to the overall study: The 650 to 750 repertoires of the first cohort and the 95 to 150 validation repertoires were produced on the same platform, according to a later analysis. The study was designed to test whether signatures of past pathogen exposure could be identified by cataloging public T cell receptors. Besides the first cohort of more than 650 subjects, a separate validation cohort made up of 120 different subjects was used. To predict cytomegalovirus infection status, the study brought together high-throughput TCR immunosequencing, statistical association of individual TCRs with disease status, and machine learning. General study outcomes and caveats: The classifier was reported to diagnose cytomegalovirus status with high specificity and sensitivity in both the original and validation cohorts. It was suggested by the authors that the approach could potentially be generalized to other disease states and immunological phenotypes. The study gave a list of some 150 TCR beta chains associated with cytomegalovirus. While some public TCRs were present in many individuals, most TCR sequences turned up only very rarely across donors. A few of the identified cytomegalovirus-associated TCR beta chains were confirmed in vitro to be specific for cytomegalovirus antigens. In a later analysis, TCRs clustered in the first cohort were found to also tend to co-occur in the roughly 120 validation repertoires, with 90% to 95% of cluster scores above 0. A later analysis had no HLA typing for the validation cohort, so co-occurrence there was scored across all 110 or so repertoires.

The CDR3 numbers 13 residues from cysteine through phenylalanine. The read is trimmed to its CDR3 DNA, 39 bases read in frame from base 1. Reading the germline V gene (reference sequence) gives CDR1 SGHAT and CDR2 FQDESV. V lost 4 bases and J lost 8 bases; the stretch between them is 14 bases long. Sequenced: PBMCs. Recombination joined TRBV11-1 with TRBJ1-2; tentative D gene TRBD1, with 6 bases matching. The clonotype was recovered from a woman aged 18-35 years in good health and CMV-seropositive. The bases are TGTGCCAGCAGCTACGGTACAGGGCACGGCTACACCTTC. Its protein product is CASSYGTGHGYTF.